This T cell receptor beta chain was identified in a study of blood T cells in healthy people across ages. The CDR3 spans 20 residues. The trim removed 0 bases at V and 0 bases at J, leaving 12 bases unmatched. Looked up from germline, CDR1 is MGHRA and CDR2 is YSYEKL. A sample-barcoded 5' primer and a J-beta primer mix were used in a second PCR of roughly 7 to 12 cycles. In TCRdb, the 5' RACE reads were re-called with MiXCR into one record per CDR3 protein. The data show about 930,000 distinct CDR3 sequences, with about 29% seen just once and roughly 10% held by the top ten. Every sample yielded at least 6 million isolated PBMCs. The data also belong to a second study, concerning T cells of mothers and their children.

The specimen sequenced was blood. The rearrangement links TRBV4-1 to TRBJ2-1; 9 bases fit TRBD2. This clonotype was obtained from a woman aged 40 to 50 in good health. In nucleotides, the CDR3 is TGCGCCAGCAGCCAAGATCCCAGCGGGGGGCTTTCAAGCTCCTACAATGAGCAGTTCTTC. It encodes CASSQDPSGGLSSSYNEQFF.